The 12 T cell receptor beta chains below all came from one sample that was sequenced in a study. TCRdb re-called the 5' RACE reads through MiXCR, storing one row per CDR3 protein. The sample holds roughly 52,000 distinct CDR3 sequences; 15% to 20% are singletons and the top ten take approximately 2.1%. The sequencing sample was made of naive CD4+ T cells sorted from blood. Subset specified: naive CD4+ T cells, CD4+CD45RA+CD25-. These receptors were collected from a female donor with breast cancer.

This clonotype was detected only a few times. The V gene is TRBV7-3, the J gene TRBJ1-2; a weak D match, TRBD1 (5 bases). The CDR3 is 16 amino acids. The V and J ends lost 5 bases and 6 bases respectively, with 22 bases between them. Germline-derived CDR1 and CDR2 are SGHTA and FQGTGA. This chain's CDR3 is CASSPNSGGVSDGYTF. The CDR3, as DNA: TGTGCCAGCAGCCCGAACTCTGGGGGTGTTTCGGATGGCTACACCTTC.

This clonotype appeared a few times. This sequence joins TRBV20-1 and TRBJ2-7, with 15 bases that match TRBD2. The germline gives CDR1 DFQATT, CDR2 SNEGSKA (reference sequence). The CDR3 has 13 amino acids. Trimming removed 3 bases from V and 10 bases from J; junction bases left unmatched: 4. DNA of the CDR3: TGCAGTGCTAGTGGACTAGCGGGGGGGCCTCAGTACTTC. This codes for CSASGLAGGPQYF.

This rearrangement joins TRBV13 to TRBJ1-1, with TRBD1 matching 7 bases. J gave up 4 bases and V 5 bases, and 7 bases lay outside the gene matches. The CDR3 extends over 14 amino acids. Germline V gives CDR1 PRHDT, CDR2 FYEKMQ (reference sequence). The CDR3 is CASSQPPGGTEAFF. CDR3 nucleotide sequence: TGTGCCAGCAGCCAGCCCCCAGGGGGCACTGAAGCTTTCTTT.

A few counts support this clonotype. V and J are TRBV5-1 and TRBJ2-2, with TRBD1 as a possible D gene (5 bases). The V gene's germline CDR1 is SGHRS and CDR2 YFSETQ. This CDR3 comprises 14 residues. Trimming took off 4 bases at V and 6 bases at J, with 13 bases between the two ends. CDR3 DNA: TGCGCCAGCAGCGGGCAGGGAACGGCCGGGGAGCTGTTTTTT. Its protein is CASSGQGTAGELFF.

The rearrangement uses TRBV2 and TRBJ2-7, with no clear D. Germline assignment: CDR1 SNHLY and CDR2 FYNNEI. The CDR3 has 15 residues. V gave up 2 bases and J gave up 3 bases, with 14 bases separating them. This chain's CDR3 is CASSESSSKGYEQYF. The CDR3 region has the DNA TGTGCCAGCAGTGAATCCTCCTCGAAGGGCTACGAGCAGTACTTC.

This clonotype was counted only a few times. The chain uses TRBV5-1 and TRBJ2-1, with D possibly being TRBD1 or TRBD2 (5 bases each). The CDR3 runs 15 residues. V was clipped by 0 bases and J by 0 bases, with 7 bases between them. The germline V gene has CDR1 SGHRS and CDR2 YFSETQ. CDR3 amino acids: CASSLEGTSYNEQFF. The CDR3 region has the DNA TGCGCCAGCAGCTTGGAGGGGACCTCCTACAATGAGCAGTTCTTC.

This rearrangement joins TRBV7-2 to TRBJ2-4, with 7 bases lining up with TRBD2. This CDR3 region has 16 residues. The germline gives CDR1 SGHTA, CDR2 FQGNSA. Germline trimming cut 1 base from V and 0 bases from J; bases unmatched to any gene: 3. The CDR3 DNA is TGTGCCAGCAGCTTAGTGAGCGGGGTAGCCAAAAACATTCAGTACTTC. As protein: CASSLVSGVAKNIQYF.

Comments on this clonotype: A much more abundant neighbour one base away suggests this may be a read error. This chain joins TRBV7-9 and TRBJ2-5, with D uncertain. This CDR3 spans 13 amino acids. From germline, CDR1 is SEHNR and CDR2 FQNEAQ (reference sequence). CDR3 nucleotide sequence: TGTACCAGCAGCTTAATGGAACGAGAGACCCAGTACTTC. Amino acid sequence: CTSSLMERETQYF.

As to this clonotype: Just one base apart from a much larger clone, this may be a read error. This chain joins TRBV6-1 and TRBJ1-5; no reliable D call. Trimming shortened V by 6 bases and J by 1 base, and 13 bases separated the two germline ends. This CDR3 is built from 15 residues. Germline CDR1 MNHNS, CDR2 SASEGT. CDR3 protein: CASRLVGVSNQPQHF. The CDR3 DNA reads TGTGCCAGCAGACTAGTGGGCGTCAGCAATCAGCCCCAGCATTTT.

This clonotype is a singleton in its sample. At one of its ends the junction is not consistent with the germline gene, which may arise from a read error. The chain links TRBV4-1 to TRBJ2-7, with 9 bases identical to TRBD2. Germline V CDR1 and CDR2: MGHRA, YSYEKL. The CDR3 has 17 amino acids. CDR3 coding DNA: TGCGCCAGCAGCCGTCCACGCGGGACTAGCATGTCCTACGAGCAGCACTTC. It encodes CASSRPRGTSMSYEQHF.

This clonotype was detected many times. The J gene is TRBJ2-5, the V gene TRBV5-1, with TRBD2 as a possible D gene (7 bases). This CDR3 spans 13 amino acids. The germline CDR1 and CDR2 sequences are SGHRS and YFSETQ. Deletions cut 5 bases from V and 5 bases from J, with 13 bases between. Written as DNA, the CDR3 is TGCGCCAGCAGACGGGGGGCCGACGAGACCCAGTACTTC. Its translation is CASRRGADETQYF.

This clonotype was detected a few times. The gene calls are TRBV5-1 and TRBJ1-2; tentative D call: TRBD1 (5 bases). In germline, CDR1 is SGHRS, CDR2 YFSETQ. CDR3 length equals 13 residues. Trimming pared 2 bases from V and 4 bases from J, leaving 9 bases between. CDR3 residues: CASSFRGIYGYTF. The CDR3 region has the DNA TGCGCCAGCAGCTTTCGGGGCATCTATGGCTACACCTTC.